This TCR beta chain was documented in a study of blood T cell repertoires in COVID-19. In the study overall: The study drew acute and convalescent COVID-19 samples from the United States, Italy and Spain. PBMCs, B-cell-depleted T cells, or T cells were the source of the cDNA or gDNA that made up the material.

Original analysis: Reference gene primers were amplified, and this amplification served to estimate nucleated cell counts. Generated by immunoSEQ multiplex PCR, the TCRdb table keeps only in-frame clones and is missing some. D and trimming were read from the DNA, whereas the V and J calls and clone size are those reported in that table. Of 110,000 or so clones listed, about 88% were seen once; the top ten hold under 4%. V lost 4 bases to trimming and J lost 5 bases, with 15 bases between them. CDR3 size: 14 residues. Germline V gene sequence: CDR1 SGHDT, CDR2 YYEEEE. This TCR came from a man between 40 and 49 years old with acute or convalescent COVID-19. Sample: peripheral blood. This chain connects TRBV5-6 to TRBJ2-5, with D possibly being TRBD2 (5 bases). CDR3 nucleotide sequence: TGTGCCAGCAGCCCAGACATCTCGGGGGAGACCCAGTACTTC. Its translation: CASSPDISGETQYF.